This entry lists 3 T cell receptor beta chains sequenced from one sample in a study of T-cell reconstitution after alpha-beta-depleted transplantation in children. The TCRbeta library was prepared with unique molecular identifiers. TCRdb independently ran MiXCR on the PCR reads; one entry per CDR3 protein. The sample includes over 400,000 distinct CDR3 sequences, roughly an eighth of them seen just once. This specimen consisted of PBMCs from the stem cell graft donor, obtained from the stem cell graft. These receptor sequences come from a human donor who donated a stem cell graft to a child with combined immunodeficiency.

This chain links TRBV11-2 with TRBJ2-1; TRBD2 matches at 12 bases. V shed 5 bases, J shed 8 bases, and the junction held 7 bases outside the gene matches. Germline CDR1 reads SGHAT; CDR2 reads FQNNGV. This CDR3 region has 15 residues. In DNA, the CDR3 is TGTGCCAGCAGCGCCAGGACTAGCGGGGTCGATGAGCAGTTCTTC. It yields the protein CASSARTSGVDEQFF.

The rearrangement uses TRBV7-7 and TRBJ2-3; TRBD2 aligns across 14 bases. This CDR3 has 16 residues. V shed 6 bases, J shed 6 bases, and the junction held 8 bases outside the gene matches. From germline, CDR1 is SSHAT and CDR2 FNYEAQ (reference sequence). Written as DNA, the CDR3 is TGTGCCAGCAGTCCGGGACTAGCGGGAGAAGGCGATACGCAGTATTTT. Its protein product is CASSPGLAGEGDTQYF.

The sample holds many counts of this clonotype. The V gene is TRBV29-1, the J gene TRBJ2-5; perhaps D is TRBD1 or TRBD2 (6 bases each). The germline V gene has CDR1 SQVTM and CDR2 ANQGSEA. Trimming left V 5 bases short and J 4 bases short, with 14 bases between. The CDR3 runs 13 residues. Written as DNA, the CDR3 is TGCAGCGTTCTTCCGGGGGCGGGAGAGACCCAGTACTTC. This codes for CSVLPGAGETQYF.